Following are 18 T cell receptor beta chains from one sample sequenced in a study of regulatory T cells in long-lasting Graves disease. Time point noted: persistent/refractory GD, antithyroid drugs over 5 years with positive TRAb. The TCR library was made from RNA that had been extracted from PBMCs in TRIzol. Assembly of TCR beta libraries relied on iRepertoire HTBI primers together with Arm-PCR of CDR3 regions. Via MiXCR, TCRdb re-called the multiplex PCR reads, giving one row per CDR3 protein. The table records fewer than 400,000 distinct CDR3 sequences, around 20% of them present only once. Material: peripheral blood mononuclear cells (PBMCs), obtained when the disease was refractory, from a patient treated with antithyroid drugs. The receptors stem from a female donor with Graves disease.

There are many counts of this clonotype. This chain connects TRBV24-1 to TRBJ2-6; D unresolved. Per the germline V gene, CDR1 is KGHDR and CDR2 is SFDVKD. This CDR3 has 17 amino acids. V lost 5 bases to trimming and J lost 0 bases, with 13 bases between them. The CDR3 DNA reads as TGTGCCACCAGTGCGCGCCTGGCCCGCTCTGGGGCCAACGTCCTGACTTTC. Translation gives CATSARLARSGANVLTF.

This clonotype has ten or more counts. The rearrangement uses TRBV6-1 and TRBJ2-5, with TRBD2 identical over 12 bases. In germline, CDR1 is MNHNS, CDR2 SASEGT. V lost 7 bases and J lost 5; bases outside the gene matches: 8. This CDR3 has 15 amino acids. CDR3 sequence (DNA): TGTGCCAGCATCCCTAGCGGGAGGGCCTGGGAGACCCAGTACTTC. Its protein is CASIPSGRAWETQYF.

This clonotype occurred many times. V gene TRBV12-3 or TRBV12-4 combines with J gene TRBJ2-2; D gene uncertain. V was pared by 7 bases and J by 5 bases, with 14 bases between. This CDR3 contains 14 residues. The CDR3 DNA sequence: TGTGCCAGCATCCGGGCCCCTCCAACCGGGGAGCTGTTTTTT. This encodes CASIRAPPTGELFF.

This sequence joins TRBV7-9 and TRBJ1-1; TRBD1 might be the D (6 bases). Trimming shortened V by 6 bases and J by 6 bases, and 14 bases separated the two germline ends. The length of the CDR3 is 13 residues. Germline V lookup: CDR1 SEHNR, CDR2 FQNEAQ (reference sequence). CDR3 region: CASRYGAGAEAFF. DNA of the CDR3: TGTGCCAGCAGATACGGCGCAGGGGCTGAAGCTTTCTTT.

This clonotype was counted at least ten times. This chain connects TRBV7-8 to TRBJ1-5, with D possibly matching TRBD1 (6 bases). The CDR3 runs to 15 residues. CDR1 and CDR2 (germline): SGHVS, FQNEAQ. Deletions cut 5 bases from V and 1 base from J, with 12 bases between. The CDR3 region is CASSLARGSNQPQHF. In DNA form, the CDR3 reads TGTGCCAGCAGCCTGGCCAGGGGCAGCAATCAGCCCCAGCATTTT.

There are a few counts of this clonotype. The genes are TRBV30 and TRBJ1-6; D is unresolved. Germline V gene sequence: CDR1 GTSNPN, CDR2 SVGIG (reference sequence). CDR3 length: 14 amino acids. V dropped 3 bases and J dropped 6 bases, with 12 bases sitting between them. The DNA of the CDR3 is TGTGCCTGGAGGAAATGGACGGCTAATTCACCCCTCCACTTT. As protein: CAWRKWTANSPLHF.

This chain joins TRBV14 and TRBJ1-2; D is unresolved. Germline assignment: CDR1 SGHDN and CDR2 FVKESK. The CDR3 totals 14 residues. With 1 base removed from V and 9 bases from J, the gap between germline ends came to 15 bases. CDR3 DNA: TGTGCCAGCAGCCAAGCTACAGATCACCCCAGCTACACCTTC. This gives the protein CASSQATDHPSYTF.

This clonotype was counted between two and nine times. V usage is TRBV6-1 and J usage is TRBJ1-3, with 9 positions matching TRBD1. The V gene end was trimmed by 8 bases and the J gene end by 2 bases; junction bases not matched to a gene: 1. The germline CDR1 and CDR2 sequences are MNHNS and SASEGT. This CDR3 comprises 13 residues. CDR3 bases: TGTGCCAGCGGGGACAGGGCTGGAAACACCATATATTTT. As protein: CASGDRAGNTIYF.

CDR3 bases: TGTGCCAGCAGCTTTGCCCCCCAGGTATCTAATGAAAAACTGTTTTTT. Protein: CASSFAPQVSNEKLFF. The chain uses TRBV5-5 and TRBJ1-4, with no clear D. V dropped 2 bases and J dropped 3 bases, with 14 bases sitting between them. Per the germline V gene, CDR1 is SGHKS and CDR2 is YYEKEE (reference sequence). This CDR3 contains 16 residues.

This clonotype was counted at least ten times. The chain's CDR3 is CASSRNGESYEQYF. The CDR3 DNA is TGTGCCAGCAGCCGAAATGGCGAGAGCTACGAGCAGTACTTC. V gene TRBV7-9 combines with J gene TRBJ2-7; D gene ambiguous. In germline, CDR1 is SEHNR, CDR2 FQNEAQ (reference sequence). V gave up 5 bases and J gave up 3 bases, with 14 bases separating them. This CDR3 spans 14 amino acids.

The gene calls are TRBV4-1 and TRBJ1-5, with D unclear. The CDR3 spans 15 residues. V was pared by 5 bases and J by 5 bases, with 16 bases between. Germline lookup yields CDR1 MGHRA and CDR2 YSYEKL. The CDR3, as DNA: TGCGCCAGCAGCTGGTCCCCACCCGGCGATCAGCCCCAGCATTTT. Translation: CASSWSPPGDQPQHF.

This clonotype showed up many times. This CDR3 is CASSIDQGPTPQHF. The DNA for the CDR3 is TGTGCCAGTAGTATAGATCAGGGCCCTACGCCCCAGCATTTT. This chain connects TRBV19 to TRBJ1-5, with D tentatively TRBD1 (5 bases). The CDR3 is made up of 14 amino acids. The V gene lost 0 bases and the J gene lost 9 bases, with 12 bases spanning the gap. Germline V CDR1 and CDR2: LNHDA, SQIVND (reference sequence). Full variable domain (rest looked up from reference TRBV19 and TRBJ1-5): DGGITQSPKYLFRKEGQNVTLSCEQNLNHDAMYWYRQDPGQGLRLIYYSQIVNDFQKGDIAEGYSVSREKKESFPLTVTSAQKNPTAFYLCASSIDQGPTPQHFGDGTRLSIL.

This chain connects TRBV5-1 to TRBJ1-2; possible D gene TRBD1, 6 bases. The length of the CDR3 is 16 residues. V was trimmed by 3 bases and J by 4 bases, leaving 19 bases between them. Germline lookup yields CDR1 SGHRS and CDR2 YFSETQ. CDR3 sequence (DNA): TGCGCCAGCAGCTCCGTAACAGGGAACGGAGCCTATGGCTACACCTTC. It translates to CASSSVTGNGAYGYTF.

V usage is TRBV7-2 and J usage is TRBJ2-7; D gene unclear. Trimming shortened V by 4 bases and J by 6 bases, and 19 bases separated the two germline ends. The germline V gene has CDR1 SGHTA and CDR2 FQGNSA. The CDR3 runs 15 residues. The CDR3 DNA follows: TGTGCCAGCAGCTCGAAACGACGGAAATCCGTCGAGCAGTACTTC. Residues: CASSSKRRKSVEQYF.

As regards this clonotype: This may be a read error, as it is one base from a much larger clone. V and J are TRBV27 and TRBJ2-5; 8 bases fit TRBD1. The CDR3 is 15 amino acids. Germline lookup yields CDR1 MNHEY and CDR2 SMNVEV (reference sequence). V lost 4 bases and J lost 4; bases outside the gene matches: 8. Written as DNA, the CDR3 is TGTGCCAGCAGTTCTAGGACAGGGACACGAGAGACCCAGTACTTC. Amino acids: CASSSRTGTRETQYF.

This clonotype was observed at least ten times. The chain recombines TRBV28 with TRBJ1-5; D not certain. The germline gives CDR1 MDHEN, CDR2 SYDVKM. V lost 6 bases, J lost 0 bases, and 12 bases lay in between. This CDR3 region has 15 residues. This chain's CDR3 is CASSRPGSSNQPQHF. In DNA form, the CDR3 reads TGTGCCAGCAGCCGACCCGGAAGTAGCAATCAGCCCCAGCATTTT.

Remarks on this clonotype: A much more abundant neighbour one base away suggests this may be a read error. This CDR3 is CASSELSLVVYGYIF. DNA for the CDR3: TGTGCCAGCAGTGAATTATCCCTTGTAGTCTATGGCTACATCTTC. The chain joins TRBV6-1 to TRBJ1-2, with D uncertain. This CDR3 is 15 amino acids long. CDR1 MNHNS and CDR2 SASEGT come from the germline V gene.

The CDR3 region is CASSGGLAGGRTETQYF. The CDR3 nucleotides read TGTGCCAGCAGTGGGGGACTAGCGGGAGGGCGGACAGAGACCCAGTACTTC. The gene calls are TRBV25-1 and TRBJ2-5; 16 positions match TRBD2. Germline V gene sequence: CDR1 MGHDK, CDR2 SYGVNS. CDR3 length equals 17 residues. V dropped 4 bases and J dropped 4; count of bases not matched to a gene: 6.